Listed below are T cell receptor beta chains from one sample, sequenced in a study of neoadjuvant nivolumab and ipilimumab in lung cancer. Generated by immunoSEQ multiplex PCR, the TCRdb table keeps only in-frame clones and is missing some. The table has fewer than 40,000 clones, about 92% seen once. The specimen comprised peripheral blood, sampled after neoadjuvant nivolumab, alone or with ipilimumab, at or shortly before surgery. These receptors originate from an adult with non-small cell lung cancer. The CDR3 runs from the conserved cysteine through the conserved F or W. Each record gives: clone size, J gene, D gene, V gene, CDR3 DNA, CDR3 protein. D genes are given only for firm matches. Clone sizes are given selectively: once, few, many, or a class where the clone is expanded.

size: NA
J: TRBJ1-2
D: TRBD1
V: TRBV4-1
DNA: TGCGCCAGCAGCCAAGCGGGAGGGGGCTTCTATGGCTACACCTTC
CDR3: CASSQAGGGFYGYTF

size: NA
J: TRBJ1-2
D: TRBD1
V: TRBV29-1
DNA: TGCAGCGTTGGGGACAGAAACTATGGCTACACCTTC
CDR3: CSVGDRNYGYTF

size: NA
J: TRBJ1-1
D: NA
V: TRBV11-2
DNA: TGTGCCAGCAGCTTAGGTTTGACTGAAGCTTTCTTT
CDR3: CASSLGLTEAFF

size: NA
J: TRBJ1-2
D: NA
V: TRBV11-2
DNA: TGTGCCAGCAGTCCTATAGGCTATGGCTACACCTTC
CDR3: CASSPIGYGYTF

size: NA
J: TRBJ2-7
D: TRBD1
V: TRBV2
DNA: TGTGCCAGCAGTATAGGACAGGGCAGGCACGAGCAGTACTTC
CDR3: CASSIGQGRHEQYF

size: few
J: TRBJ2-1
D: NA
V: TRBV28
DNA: TGTGCCAGCAGGTCAGGATTCCCTAGCTCCTACAATGAGCAGTTCTTC
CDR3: CASRSGFPSSYNEQFF

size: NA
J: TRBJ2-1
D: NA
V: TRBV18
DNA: TGTGCCAGCTCACGGGTCAGGGACAATGAGCAGTTCTTC
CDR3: CASSRVRDNEQFF

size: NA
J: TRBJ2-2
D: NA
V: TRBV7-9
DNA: TGTGCCAGCAGCTTAGGTCGGGAGAACACCGGGGAGCTGTTTTTT
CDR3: CASSLGRENTGELFF

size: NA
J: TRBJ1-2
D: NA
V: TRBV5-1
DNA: TGCGCCAGCAGCTCCGGGCGGTTACTAGGGGATGGCTACACCTTC
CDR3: CASSSGRLLGDGYTF

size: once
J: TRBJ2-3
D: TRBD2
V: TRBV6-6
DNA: TGTGCCAGCAGAGGACTAGCGGGGACAGATACGCAGTATTTT
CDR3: CASRGLAGTDTQYF

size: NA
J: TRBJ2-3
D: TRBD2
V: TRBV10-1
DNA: TGCGCCAGCGCGGAGGGAGGGACAGATACGCAGTATTTT
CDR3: CASAEGGTDTQYF

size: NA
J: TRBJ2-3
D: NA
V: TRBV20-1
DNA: TGCAGCCCATCCCGGGGGGATACGCAGTATTTT
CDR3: CSPSRGDTQYF

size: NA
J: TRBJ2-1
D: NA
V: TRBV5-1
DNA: TGCGCCAGCAGCTTGGAGCCGGGCGGCTACAATGAGCAGTTCTTC
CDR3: CASSLEPGGYNEQFF

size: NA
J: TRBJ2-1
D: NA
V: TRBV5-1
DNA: TGCGCCAGCAGCCCTACTAGCCCCAATGAGCAGTTCTTC
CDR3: CASSPTSPNEQFF

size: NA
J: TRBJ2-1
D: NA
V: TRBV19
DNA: TGTGCCAGTAGTATCCCCGGTGAGGCCAGCCACAATGAGCAGTTCTTC
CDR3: CASSIPGEASHNEQFF

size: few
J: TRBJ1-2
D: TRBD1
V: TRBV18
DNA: TGTGCCAGCTCTTCGGACAGGACTAACTATGGCTACACCTTC
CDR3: CASSSDRTNYGYTF

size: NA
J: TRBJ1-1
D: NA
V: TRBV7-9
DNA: TGTGCCAGCAGCCCGTCGGAGAGGACCACTGAAGCTTTCTTT
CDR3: CASSPSERTTEAFF

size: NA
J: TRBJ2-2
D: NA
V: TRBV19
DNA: TGTGCCAGTAGTCCCCCCCGAAGCACGAACACCGGGGAGCTGTTTTTT
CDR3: CASSPPRSTNTGELFF

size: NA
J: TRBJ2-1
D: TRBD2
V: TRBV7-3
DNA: TGTGCCAGCAGCCTAGCGGGAGGGCCGAATGAGCAGTTCTTC
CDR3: CASSLAGGPNEQFF

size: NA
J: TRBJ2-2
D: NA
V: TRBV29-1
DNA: TGCAGCGTTGGTTTAGGTCAGGGGTTGCTGTTTTTT
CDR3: CSVGLGQGLLFF

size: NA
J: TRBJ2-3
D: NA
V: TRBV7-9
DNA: TGTGCCAGCAGCTATGGACGGGGCACAGATACGCAGTATTTT
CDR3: CASSYGRGTDTQYF

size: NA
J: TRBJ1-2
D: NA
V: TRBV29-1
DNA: TGCAGCGACTTGAGGGGGTCCGCGGGTGGCTACACCTTC
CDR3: CSDLRGSAGGYTF

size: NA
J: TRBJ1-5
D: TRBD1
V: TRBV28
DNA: TGTGCCAGCAGCGGGGGACAGGGACGAAGTCAGCCCCAGCATTTT
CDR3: CASSGGQGRSQPQHF

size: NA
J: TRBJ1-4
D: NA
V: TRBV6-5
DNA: TGTGCCAGCAGTTACTCAGGGAGGGTTAATGAAAAACTGTTTTTT
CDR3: CASSYSGRVNEKLFF

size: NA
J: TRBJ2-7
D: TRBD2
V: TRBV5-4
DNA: TGTGCCAGCAGCTTAGGGACTAGCGGGGCCCTCTCCTACGAGCAGTACTTC
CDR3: CASSLGTSGALSYEQYF

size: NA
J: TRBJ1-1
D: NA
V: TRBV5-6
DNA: TGTGCCAGCAGTAGAGGGCGAAAGAACACTGAAGCTTTCTTT
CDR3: CASSRGRKNTEAFF

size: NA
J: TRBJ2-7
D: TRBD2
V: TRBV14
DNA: TGTGCCAGCAGCCAGCCCCTAGCGGGAGAGGGCTACGAGCAGTACTTC
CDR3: CASSQPLAGEGYEQYF

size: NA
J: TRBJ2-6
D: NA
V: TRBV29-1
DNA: TGCAGCGTTGAGGAAGGTAGCGGCTATTCCTCTGGGGCCAACGTCCTGACTTTC
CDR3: CSVEEGSGYSSGANVLTF

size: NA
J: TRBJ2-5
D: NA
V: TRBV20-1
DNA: TGCAGTGCTAGAGGGAAAGAGACCCAGTACTTC
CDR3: CSARGKETQYF

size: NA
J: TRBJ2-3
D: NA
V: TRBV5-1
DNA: TGCGCCAGCAGCTTGGTTGGGGGGCTCACAGATACGCAGTATTTT
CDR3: CASSLVGGLTDTQYF

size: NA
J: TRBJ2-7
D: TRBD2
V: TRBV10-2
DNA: TGCGCCAGCAGCCGGGAGGGCCGGGGGTACGAGCAGTACTTC
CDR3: CASSREGRGYEQYF

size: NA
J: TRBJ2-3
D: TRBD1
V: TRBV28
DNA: TGTGCCAGCAACCAGGGACAGGATGACACAGATACGCAGTATTTT
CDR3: CASNQGQDDTDTQYF

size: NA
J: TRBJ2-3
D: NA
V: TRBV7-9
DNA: TGTGCCAGCAGCGGTGCAGGGAGCGGCACAGATACGCAGTATTTT
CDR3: CASSGAGSGTDTQYF

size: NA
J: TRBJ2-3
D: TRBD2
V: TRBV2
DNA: TGTGCCAGCAGTGGCCTAGCGGGAGTTAGCGATACGCAGTATTTT
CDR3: CASSGLAGVSDTQYF

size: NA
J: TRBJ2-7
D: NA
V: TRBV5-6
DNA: TGTGCCAGCAGCTCGGGACCCGCGATCTCCTACGAGCAGTACTTC
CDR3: CASSSGPAISYEQYF

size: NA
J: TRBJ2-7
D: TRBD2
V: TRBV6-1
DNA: TGTGCCAGCAGACCCGGGACTAGCGACCACGAGCAGTACTTC
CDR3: CASRPGTSDHEQYF

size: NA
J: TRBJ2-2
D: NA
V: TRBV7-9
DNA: TGTGCCAGCAGCTTAGGGCAGTGGGCCACCGGGGAGCTGTTTTTT
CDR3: CASSLGQWATGELFF

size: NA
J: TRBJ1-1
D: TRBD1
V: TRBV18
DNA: TGTGCCAGCTCACCAACAGGGGCCACTGAAGCTTTCTTT
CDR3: CASSPTGATEAFF

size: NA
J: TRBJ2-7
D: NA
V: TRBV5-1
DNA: TGCGCCAGCAGCTTTGGACGGGGAGCCGAGCAGTACTTC
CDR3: CASSFGRGAEQYF

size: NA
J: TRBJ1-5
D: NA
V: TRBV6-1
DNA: TGTGCCAGCAGTCCGATTAATCAGCCCCAGCATTTT
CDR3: CASSPINQPQHF

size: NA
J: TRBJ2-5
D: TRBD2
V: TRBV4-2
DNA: TGTGCCAGCAGCGGGGAGGGACCCCAAGAGACCCAGTACTTC
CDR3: CASSGEGPQETQYF

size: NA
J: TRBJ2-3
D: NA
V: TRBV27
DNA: TGTGCCAGCAAGGGGGGGTACGGACCCACAGATACGCAGTATTTT
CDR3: CASKGGYGPTDTQYF

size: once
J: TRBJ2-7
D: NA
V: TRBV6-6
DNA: TGTGCCAGCAGTTATAGGGACGAGCAGTACTTC
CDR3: CASSYRDEQYF